This T cell receptor (beta chain) is from a study of blood T cells in healthy people across ages. This CDR3 has 13 residues. The V gene lost 1 base and the J gene lost 4 bases, with 10 bases spanning the gap. CDR1 is SQVTM, CDR2 ANQGSEA, per germline. Then a second PCR, running roughly 7 to 11 cycles, was carried out with a sample-barcoded 5' primer and a J-beta primer mix. TCRdb re-analysed the 5' RACE reads in MiXCR, keeping a single row per CDR3 protein. The table includes fewer than 600,000 distinct CDR3 sequences, about 26% detected once. These data were likewise used in another study, on T cells of mothers and their children.

V usage is TRBV29-1 and J usage is TRBJ1-2; D is unresolved. Sequencing was carried out using blood. This TCR came from a boy between 2 and 15 years old in good health. Here the CDR3 reads CSVEVRTAYGYTF. Here the CDR3 DNA reads TGCAGCGTTGAAGTAAGGACGGCCTATGGCTACACCTTC.